Sequencing of this T cell receptor delta chain was carried out in a study of γδ T cells in repeated Plasmodium falciparum infection. For the study at large: Age- and gender-matched Australian children served as comparison for malaria-exposed Malian children. Samples were taken at baseline, before some infections, and 21 days after each.

The table lists this clone with a few counts. This DNA's translation differs at residue 5 from TCRdb's protein, which comes from a much larger clone; a read error is likely, and the protein shown is translated from the DNA. Germline CDR1 and CDR2: GEAIGNYY and EKD. The CDR3 totals 16 residues. TCRdb called clones anew from the multiplex PCR reads with CATT. The sample consists of more than 45,000 delta-chain clones, over 1.5% of them appearing once. Gammadelta T cells were flow-sorted from PBMC into Vgamma9/Vdelta2+ and Vdelta2-negative populations for bulk analysis. The material sequenced was gamma-delta T cells from blood. The clonotype originates from a pool of human donors (malaria-infected and uninfected, not separated). The J segment was not called; the V segment is TRDV2; the table's D call TRDD3 went unverified against the DNA. The DNA for the CDR3 is TGTGCCTGTGACATTCTTACTGGGGGACCAGACTTCATGCTCATCTTT. Its protein is CACDILTGGPDFMLIF.